The present T cell receptor beta chain was sequenced within a study of cytomegalovirus exposure and HLA in healthy donors. J was trimmed by 2 bases and V by 5 bases; bases with no gene match: 8. CDR1 WNHNN and CDR2 SYGVQD come from the germline V gene (reference sequence). CDR3 length: 15 residues. PCR employed 60 Vbeta and 13 Jbeta primers. The protocol was immunoSEQ multiplex PCR, while the TCRdb copy is restricted to in-frame clones and leaves out a portion. The data hold about 210,000 clones, with roughly 82% observed a single time. The chain has TRBV10-1 and TRBJ2-5, with 7 bases fitting TRBD1. The receptor was isolated from a man aged 40-50 years in good health and CMV-seropositive. Sequences were obtained from PBMCs. CDR3 loop: CASSSPGTAQETQYF. DNA for the CDR3: TGCGCCAGCAGTTCCCCCGGGACAGCGCAAGAGACCCAGTACTTC.